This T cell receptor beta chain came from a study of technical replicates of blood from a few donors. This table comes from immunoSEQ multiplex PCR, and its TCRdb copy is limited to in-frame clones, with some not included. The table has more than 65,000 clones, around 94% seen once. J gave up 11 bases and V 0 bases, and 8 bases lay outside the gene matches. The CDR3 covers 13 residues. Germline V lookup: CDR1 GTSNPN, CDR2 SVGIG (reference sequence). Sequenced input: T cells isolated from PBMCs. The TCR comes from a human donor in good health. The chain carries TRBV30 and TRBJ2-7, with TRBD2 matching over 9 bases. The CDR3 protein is CAWSVPPGLAKYF. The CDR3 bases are TGTGCCTGGAGTGTACCTCCGGGACTAGCAAAGTACTTC.